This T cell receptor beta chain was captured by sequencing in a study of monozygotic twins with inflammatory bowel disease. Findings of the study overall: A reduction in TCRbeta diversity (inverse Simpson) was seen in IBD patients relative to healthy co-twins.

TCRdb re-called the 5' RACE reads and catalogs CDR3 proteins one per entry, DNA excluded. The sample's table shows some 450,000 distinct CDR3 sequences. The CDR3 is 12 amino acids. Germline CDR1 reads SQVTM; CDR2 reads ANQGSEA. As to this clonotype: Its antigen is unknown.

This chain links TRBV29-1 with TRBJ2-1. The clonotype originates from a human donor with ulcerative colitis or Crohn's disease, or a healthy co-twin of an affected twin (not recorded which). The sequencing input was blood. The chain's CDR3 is CSVESLGNEQFF.